This TCR beta chain appears in the sequencing data of a study of shared clonotypes between healthy human individuals. Healthy HIV-negative adults with no recent acute infections or vaccinations were recruited as donors. The method was immunoSEQ multiplex PCR; TCRdb's version includes in-frame clones alone and lacks a portion of them. The sample records under 2.5 million clones, about 90% being singletons. The TCR originated in a young man in good health. Some clones in this sample may be carry-over from other donors' samples. The material sequenced was naive CD4+ T cells from PBMCs. As to subset: CD45RA+ positively selected.

The CDR3 protein is CASSGYGVKGVVTNEKLFF. The CDR3 DNA sequence: TGCGCCAGCAGCGGATATGGGGTCAAGGGGGTGGTAACTAATGAAAAACTGTTTTTT. The J gene is TRBJ1-4, the V gene TRBV4-1, with a weak D call TRBD1 (6 bases). The CDR3 contains 19 residues. Germline V CDR1 and CDR2: MGHRA, YSYEKL. V was trimmed by 5 bases and J by 1 base, leaving 23 bases between them.